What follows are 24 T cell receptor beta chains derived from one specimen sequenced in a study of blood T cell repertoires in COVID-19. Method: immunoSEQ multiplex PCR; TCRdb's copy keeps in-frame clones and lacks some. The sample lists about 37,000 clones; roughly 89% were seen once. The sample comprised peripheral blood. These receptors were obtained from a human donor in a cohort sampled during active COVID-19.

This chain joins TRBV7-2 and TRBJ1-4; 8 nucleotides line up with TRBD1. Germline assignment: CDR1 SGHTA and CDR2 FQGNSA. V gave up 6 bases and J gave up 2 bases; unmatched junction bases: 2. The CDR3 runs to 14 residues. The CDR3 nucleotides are TGTGCCAGCAGACGACAGGGGACTAATGAAAAACTGTTTTTT. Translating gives CASRRQGTNEKLFF.

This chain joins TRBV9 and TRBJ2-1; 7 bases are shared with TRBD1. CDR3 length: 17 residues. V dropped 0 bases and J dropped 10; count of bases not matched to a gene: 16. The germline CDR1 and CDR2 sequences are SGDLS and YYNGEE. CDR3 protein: CASSVVGPETGSPEQFF. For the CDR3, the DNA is TGTGCCAGCAGCGTAGTGGGCCCCGAGACAGGGTCCCCGGAGCAGTTCTTC.

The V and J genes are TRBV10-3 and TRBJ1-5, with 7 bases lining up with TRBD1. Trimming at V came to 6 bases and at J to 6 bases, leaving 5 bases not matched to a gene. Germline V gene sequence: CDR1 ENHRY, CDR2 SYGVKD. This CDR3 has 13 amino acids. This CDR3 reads CAISGQEGQPQHF. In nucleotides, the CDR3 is TGTGCCATCAGCGGACAGGAGGGTCAGCCCCAGCATTTT.

The CDR3 reads CASSLVQSDTQYF. CDR3 DNA sequence: TGTGCCAGCAGTTTAGTTCAGTCAGATACGCAGTATTTT. V and J are TRBV12-3 or TRBV12-4 and TRBJ2-3; no clear D. Trimming removed 1 base from V and 4 bases from J, with 6 bases in between. The CDR3 covers 13 residues.

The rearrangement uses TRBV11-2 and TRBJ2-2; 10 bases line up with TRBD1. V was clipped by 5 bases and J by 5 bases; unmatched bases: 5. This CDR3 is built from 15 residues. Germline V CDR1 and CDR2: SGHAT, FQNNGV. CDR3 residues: CASSGDRGWTGELFF. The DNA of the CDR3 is TGTGCCAGCAGCGGGGACAGGGGATGGACCGGGGAGCTGTTTTTT.

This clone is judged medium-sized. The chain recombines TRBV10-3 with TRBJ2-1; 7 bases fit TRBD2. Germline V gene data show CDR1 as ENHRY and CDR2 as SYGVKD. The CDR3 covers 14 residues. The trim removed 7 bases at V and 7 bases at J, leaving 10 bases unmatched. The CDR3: CAIKPQREYNEQFF. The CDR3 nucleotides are TGTGCCATCAAGCCCCAGCGGGAATATAATGAGCAGTTCTTC.

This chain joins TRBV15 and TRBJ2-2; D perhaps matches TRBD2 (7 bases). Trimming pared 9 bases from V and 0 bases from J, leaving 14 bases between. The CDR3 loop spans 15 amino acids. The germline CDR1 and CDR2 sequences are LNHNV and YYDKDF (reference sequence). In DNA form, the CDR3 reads TGTGCCACTCGGGGGAGGGGGTCGAACACCGGGGAGCTGTTTTTT. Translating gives CATRGRGSNTGELFF.

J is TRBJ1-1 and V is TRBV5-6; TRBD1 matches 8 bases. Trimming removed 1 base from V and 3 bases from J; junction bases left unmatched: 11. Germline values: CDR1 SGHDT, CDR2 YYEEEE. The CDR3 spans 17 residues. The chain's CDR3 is CASSLFQGAVQYTEAFF. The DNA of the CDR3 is TGTGCCAGCAGCTTGTTTCAGGGGGCGGTGCAGTACACTGAAGCTTTCTTT.

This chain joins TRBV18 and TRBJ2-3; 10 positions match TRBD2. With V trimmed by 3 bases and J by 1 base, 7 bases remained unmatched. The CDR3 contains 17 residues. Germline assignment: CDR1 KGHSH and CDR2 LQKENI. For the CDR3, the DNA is TGTGCCAGCTCACCTGAGAGCGGGAGGGTCGGCACAGATACGCAGTATTTT. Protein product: CASSPESGRVGTDTQYF.

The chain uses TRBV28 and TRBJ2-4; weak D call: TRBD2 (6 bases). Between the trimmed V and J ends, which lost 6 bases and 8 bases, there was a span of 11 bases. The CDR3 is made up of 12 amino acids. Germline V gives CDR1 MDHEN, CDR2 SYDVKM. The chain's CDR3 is CASRSGGDIQYF. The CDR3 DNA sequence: TGTGCCAGCAGGTCCGGGGGAGACATTCAGTACTTC.

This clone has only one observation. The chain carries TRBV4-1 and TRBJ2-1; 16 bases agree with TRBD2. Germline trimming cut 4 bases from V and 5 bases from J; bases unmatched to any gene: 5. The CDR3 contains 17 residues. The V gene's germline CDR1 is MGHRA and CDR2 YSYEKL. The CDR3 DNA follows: TGCGCCAGCAGCCCAACGGGACTAGCGGGGGGGAACAATGAGCAGTTCTTC. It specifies CASSPTGLAGGNNEQFF.

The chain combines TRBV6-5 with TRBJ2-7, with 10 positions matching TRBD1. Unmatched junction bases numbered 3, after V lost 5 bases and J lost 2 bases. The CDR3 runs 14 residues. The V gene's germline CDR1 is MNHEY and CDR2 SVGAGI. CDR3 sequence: CASSRGTGAYEQYF. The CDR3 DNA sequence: TGTGCCAGCAGTCGCGGGACAGGGGCCTACGAGCAGTACTTC.

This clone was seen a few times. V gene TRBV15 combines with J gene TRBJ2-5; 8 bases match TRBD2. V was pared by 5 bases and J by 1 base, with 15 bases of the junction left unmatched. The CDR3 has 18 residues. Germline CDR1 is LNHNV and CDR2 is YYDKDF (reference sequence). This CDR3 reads CATSLGLVGSLGQETQYF. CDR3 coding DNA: TGTGCCACCAGCTTGGGACTAGTTGGGAGTTTAGGCCAAGAGACCCAGTACTTC.

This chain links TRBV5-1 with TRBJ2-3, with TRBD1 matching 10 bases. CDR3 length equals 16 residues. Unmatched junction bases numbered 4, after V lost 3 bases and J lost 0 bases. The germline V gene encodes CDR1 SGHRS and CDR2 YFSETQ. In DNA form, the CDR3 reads TGCGCCAGCAGCTCAGGACAGGGGGGGAGCACAGATACGCAGTATTTT. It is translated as CASSSGQGGSTDTQYF.

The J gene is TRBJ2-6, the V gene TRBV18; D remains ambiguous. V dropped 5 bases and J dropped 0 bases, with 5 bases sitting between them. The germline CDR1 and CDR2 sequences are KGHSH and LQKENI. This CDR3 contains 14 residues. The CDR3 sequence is CASSGDSGANVLTF. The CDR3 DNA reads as TGTGCCAGCTCAGGAGACTCTGGGGCCAACGTCCTGACTTTC.

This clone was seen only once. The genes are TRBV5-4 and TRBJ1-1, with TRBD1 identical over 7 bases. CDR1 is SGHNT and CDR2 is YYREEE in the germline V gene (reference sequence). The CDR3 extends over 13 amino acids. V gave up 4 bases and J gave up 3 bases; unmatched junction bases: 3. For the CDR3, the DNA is TGTGCCAGCAGCATAGACAGGGACACTGAAGCTTTCTTT. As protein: CASSIDRDTEAFF.

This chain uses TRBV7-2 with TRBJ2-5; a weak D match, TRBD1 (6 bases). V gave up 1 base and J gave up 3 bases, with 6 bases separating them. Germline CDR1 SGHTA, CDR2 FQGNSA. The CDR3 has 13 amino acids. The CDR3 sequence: CASSLDREETQYF. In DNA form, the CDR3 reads TGTGCCAGCAGCTTAGACAGGGAAGAGACCCAGTACTTC.

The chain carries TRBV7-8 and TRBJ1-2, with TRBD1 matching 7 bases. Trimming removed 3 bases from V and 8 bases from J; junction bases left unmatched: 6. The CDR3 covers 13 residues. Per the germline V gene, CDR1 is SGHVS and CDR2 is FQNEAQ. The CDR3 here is CASSFDRVEGYTF. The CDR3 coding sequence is TGTGCCAGCAGCTTTGACAGGGTGGAGGGCTACACCTTC.

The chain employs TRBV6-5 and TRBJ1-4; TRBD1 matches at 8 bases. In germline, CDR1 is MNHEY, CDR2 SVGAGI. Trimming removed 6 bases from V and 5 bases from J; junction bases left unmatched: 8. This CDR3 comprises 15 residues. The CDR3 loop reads CASRRMGQENEKLFF. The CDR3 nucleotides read TGTGCCAGCAGACGAATGGGACAGGAAAATGAAAAACTGTTTTTT.

CDR3 nucleotide sequence: TGTGCCAGCAGCGATAAGCAGAGGGGGGGGGCCGGGGAGCTGTTTTTT. This gives the protein CASSDKQRGGAGELFF. The chain recombines TRBV5-6 with TRBJ2-2; perhaps TRBD2 as D (7 bases). Deletions cut 4 bases from V and 6 bases from J, with 19 bases between. Germline CDR1 reads SGHDT; CDR2 reads YYEEEE. The CDR3 contains 16 residues.

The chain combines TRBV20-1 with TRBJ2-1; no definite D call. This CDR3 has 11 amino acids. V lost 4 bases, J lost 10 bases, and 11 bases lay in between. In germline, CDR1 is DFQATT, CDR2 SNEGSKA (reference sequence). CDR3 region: CSATYRAEQFF. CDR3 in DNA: TGCAGTGCTACTTATCGCGCCGAGCAGTTCTTC.

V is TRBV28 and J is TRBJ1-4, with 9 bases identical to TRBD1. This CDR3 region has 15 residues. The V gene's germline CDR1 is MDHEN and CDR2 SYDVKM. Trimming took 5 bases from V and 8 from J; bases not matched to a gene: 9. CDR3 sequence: CASSLGQGGREKLFF. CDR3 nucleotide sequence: TGTGCCAGCAGTCTGGGACAGGGAGGACGGGAAAAACTGTTTTTT.

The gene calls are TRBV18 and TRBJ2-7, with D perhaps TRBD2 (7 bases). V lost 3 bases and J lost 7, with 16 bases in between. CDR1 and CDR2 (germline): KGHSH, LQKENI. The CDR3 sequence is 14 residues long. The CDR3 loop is CASSPQAGAEEQYF. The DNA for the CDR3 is TGTGCCAGCTCACCCCAGGCGGGGGCTGAAGAGCAGTACTTC.

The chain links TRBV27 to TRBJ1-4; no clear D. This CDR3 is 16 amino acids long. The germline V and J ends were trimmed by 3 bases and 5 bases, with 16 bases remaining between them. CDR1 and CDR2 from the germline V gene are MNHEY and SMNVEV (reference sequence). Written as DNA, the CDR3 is TGTGCCAGCAGTTTGATGCAGCGAGGCCTCAATGAAAAACTGTTTTTT. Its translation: CASSLMQRGLNEKLFF. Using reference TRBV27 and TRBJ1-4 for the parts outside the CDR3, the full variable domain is EAQVTQNPRYLITVTGKKLTVTCSQNMNHEYMSWYRQDPGLGLRQIYYSMNVEVTDKGDVPEGYKVSRKEKRNFPLILESPSPNQTSLYFCASSLMQRGLNEKLFFGSGTQLSVL.